Below, 27 T cell receptor beta chains from the same sample are listed, as sequenced in a study of cytomegalovirus exposure and HLA in healthy donors. Generated by immunoSEQ multiplex PCR, the TCRdb table keeps only in-frame clones and is missing some. Among under 150,000 clones, 80% to 90% were seen once, and the ten largest hold over 6.5%. The sequenced sample was PBMCs. The source of these receptors is a woman between 18 and 30 years old in good health and CMV-seropositive.

The rearrangement uses TRBV21-1 and TRBJ1-4; the table's D call, TRBD1, has no DNA check behind it. TRBV21-1 is assigned pseudogene status. This CDR3 has 15 residues. This CDR3 is CASSKIAATNEKLFF. CDR3 bases: TGTGCCAGCAGCAAAATTGCAGCAACTAATGAAAAACTGTTTTTT.

The gene calls are TRBV15 and TRBJ2-7, with D hard to call. CDR3 length: 12 amino acids. V lost 4 bases to trimming and J lost 2 bases, with 6 bases between them. CDR1 LNHNV and CDR2 YYDKDF come from the germline V gene (reference sequence). The CDR3 nucleotides read TGTGCCACCAGCAAGGCGGCCTACGAGCAGTACTTC. Protein product: CATSKAAYEQYF.

The V gene is TRBV27, the J gene TRBJ1-1; D is uncertain. CDR3 length: 13 residues. Trimming removed 5 bases from V and 5 bases from J, with 12 bases in between. Germline CDR1 MNHEY, CDR2 SMNVEV (reference sequence). The CDR3 sequence: CASSINRGTEAFF. The CDR3 bases are TGTGCCAGCAGTATAAACCGGGGAACTGAAGCTTTCTTT.

The chain recombines TRBV28 with TRBJ2-5; the match to TRBD1 covers 7 bases. The J segment lost 3 bases and the V segment lost 6 bases, leaving 4 bases of the junction unmatched. CDR3 length: 13 residues. Germline CDR1 is MDHEN and CDR2 is SYDVKM. CDR3 nucleotides: TGTGCCAGCAGGCTGACAGGGAAAGAGACCCAGTACTTC. As protein: CASRLTGKETQYF.

The V and J genes are TRBV5-1 and TRBJ1-2, with TRBD1 matching 7 bases. This CDR3 has 14 amino acids. Trimming removed 0 bases from V and 6 bases from J; junction bases left unmatched: 5. Germline V gene data show CDR1 as SGHRS and CDR2 as YFSETQ. The CDR3 DNA reads TGCGCCAGCAGCTTGGGGCCAGGGGGAAATGGCTACACCTTC. This encodes CASSLGPGGNGYTF.

The genes are TRBV6-6 and TRBJ2-3; TRBD2 is a possible D gene (5 bases). Germline values: CDR1 MNHNY, CDR2 SVGAGI (reference sequence). The CDR3 has 14 residues. V was shortened by 5 bases and J by 0 bases, with 9 bases between the two germline ends. CDR3 sequence (DNA): TGTGCCAGCAGTGTCGGACTGAGCACAGATACGCAGTATTTT. It codes for CASSVGLSTDTQYF.

CDR3 bases: TGTGCCAGCAGCGTAGTACACAACACCGGGGAGCTGTTTTTT. Protein: CASSVVHNTGELFF. The rearrangement joins TRBV9 to TRBJ2-2; no clear D gene. This CDR3 is 14 amino acids long. The germline gives CDR1 SGDLS, CDR2 YYNGEE. Trimming stripped 0 bases from V and 2 bases from J, with 5 bases between.

For this clone: This sample includes further DNA sequences coding for the same CDR3. This rearrangement joins TRBV6-5 to TRBJ1-3; 8 bases map to TRBD1. The CDR3 runs 16 residues. V trimming: 0 bases; J trimming: 2 bases; junction bases outside the gene matches: 3. Germline V CDR1 and CDR2: MNHEY, SVGAGI. In DNA form, the CDR3 reads TGTGCCAGCAGTTACTCCGGACAGGGAACTGGAAACACCATATATTTT. Translated: CASSYSGQGTGNTIYF.

The J gene is TRBJ2-7, the V gene TRBV30; D may be TRBD2 (5 bases). The CDR3 is 12 amino acids. Trimming pared 4 bases from V and 6 bases from J, leaving 13 bases between. The germline CDR1 and CDR2 sequences are GTSNPN and SVGIG (reference sequence). In DNA form, the CDR3 reads TGTGCCTGGACTCGGGATTCGAGCGAGCAGTACTTC. Translating gives CAWTRDSSEQYF.

This chain uses TRBV11-2 with TRBJ2-2, with D possibly TRBD2 on 6 matching bases. Per the germline V gene, CDR1 is SGHAT and CDR2 is FQNNGV. This CDR3 has 15 amino acids. Trimming took 1 base from V and 6 from J, leaving 12 bases between them. The CDR3 bases are TGTGCCAGCAGCTTAGCCGGGAGTAAGTCCGGGGAGCTGTTTTTT. Amino acid sequence: CASSLAGSKSGELFF.

The chain employs TRBV5-1 and TRBJ2-7; no firm D call. Germline CDR1 SGHRS, CDR2 YFSETQ. The CDR3 is made up of 11 amino acids. V was shortened by 3 bases and J by 3 bases, with 4 bases between the two germline ends. The CDR3: CASSSLYEQYF. DNA of the CDR3: TGCGCCAGCAGCTCCCTCTACGAGCAGTACTTC. Variable domain in full (rest from reference TRBV5-1 and TRBJ2-7): KAGVTQTPRYLIKTRGQQVTLSCSPISGHRSVSWYQQTPGQGLQFLFEYFSETQRNKGNFPGRFSGRQFSNSRSEMNVSTLELGDSALYLCASSSLYEQYFGPGTRLTVT.

This clone has more than one count but fewer than ten. The chain has TRBV2 and TRBJ2-7, with unresolved D. The V and J ends lost 5 bases and 4 bases respectively, with 6 bases between them. Looked up from germline, CDR1 is SNHLY and CDR2 is FYNNEI. The CDR3 contains 11 residues. The CDR3 sequence is CASSLGYEQYF. CDR3 DNA: TGTGCCAGCAGTCTCGGGTACGAGCAGTACTTC.

This rearrangement joins TRBV29-1 to TRBJ1-1; 10 bases agree with TRBD1. Per germline, CDR1 SQVTM and CDR2 ANQGSEA. This CDR3 region has 14 residues. Trimming removed 0 bases from V and 7 bases from J; junction bases left unmatched: 5. CDR3 nucleotide sequence: TGCAGCGTTGAAGATGGAGACAGGGGGCGTGAAGCTTTCTTT. Translation gives CSVEDGDRGREAFF.

The chain carries TRBV4-1 and TRBJ2-7; TRBD2 agrees at 7 bases. The CDR3 consists of 17 residues. Losses at the gene ends were 1 base for V and 4 bases for J; bases not matched to a gene: 13. The germline V gene encodes CDR1 MGHRA and CDR2 YSYEKL. The CDR3 region is CASSQAGSMQGGYEQYF. CDR3 bases: TGCGCCAGCAGCCAAGCTGGTTCAATGCAGGGAGGGTACGAGCAGTACTTC.

J is TRBJ2-7 and V is TRBV15; TRBD2 agrees at 9 bases. Trimming at V came to 8 bases and at J to 4 bases, leaving 9 bases not matched to a gene. The CDR3 runs to 14 residues. Germline-derived CDR1 and CDR2 are LNHNV and YYDKDF (reference sequence). The CDR3 region has the DNA TGTGCCACCTCTCCCCGCGCGGGGGGGTACGAGCAGTACTTC. Protein: CATSPRAGGYEQYF.

This chain connects TRBV28 to TRBJ1-4; TRBD1 matches 8 bases. Germline CDR1 is MDHEN and CDR2 is SYDVKM. CDR3 length: 15 amino acids. The V segment lost 2 bases and the J segment 6 bases; nucleotides outside the gene matches: 5. Written as DNA, the CDR3 is TGTGCCAGCAGTTTAGGGGGACAGGCGGATGAAAAACTGTTTTTT. Translation gives CASSLGGQADEKLFF.

J is TRBJ2-1 and V is TRBV29-1; tentative D call: TRBD2 (5 bases). The CDR3 consists of 13 residues. Germline V lookup: CDR1 SQVTM, CDR2 ANQGSEA. The DNA for the CDR3 is TGCGGTACACGGGCTAGCAGATACAATGAGCAGTTCTTC. The encoded protein is CGTRASRYNEQFF.

The chain has TRBV11-3 and TRBJ2-7; 7 nucleotides align to TRBD1. CDR1 SGHNT and CDR2 YENEEA come from the germline V gene. Trimming cost V 1 base and J 2 bases; bases outside gene matches: 5. This CDR3 region has 15 residues. CDR3 nucleotide sequence: TGTGCCAGCAGCTTAGGGGAACAGGGGACCTACGAGCAGTACTTC. This gives the protein CASSLGEQGTYEQYF. Complete variable domain (other parts from reference TRBV11-3 and TRBJ2-7): EAGVVQSPRYKIIEKKQPVAFWCNPISGHNTLYWYLQNLGQGPELLIRYENEEAVDDSQLPKDRFSAERLKGVDSTLKIQPAELGDSAVYLCASSLGEQGTYEQYFGPGTRLTVT.

This chain connects TRBV30 to TRBJ1-3; D gene ambiguous. CDR1 GTSNPN and CDR2 SVGIG come from the germline V gene (reference sequence). The CDR3 has 11 residues. CDR3 region: CGVGHGNTIYF. CDR3 sequence (DNA): TGTGGTGTGGGCCATGGAAACACCATATATTTT.

The chain couples TRBV2 to TRBJ1-1; 7 nucleotides align to TRBD1. Losses at the gene ends were 7 bases for V and 1 base for J; bases not matched to a gene: 6. Germline V gives CDR1 SNHLY, CDR2 FYNNEI. CDR3 length: 14 residues. The CDR3: CASTVTGKNTEAFF. Written as DNA, the CDR3 is TGTGCCAGCACCGTGACAGGGAAGAACACTGAAGCTTTCTTT.

V gene TRBV7-3 combines with J gene TRBJ2-7, with TRBD2 identical over 10 bases. Trimming removed 6 bases from V and 2 bases from J; junction bases left unmatched: 7. CDR3 length: 15 amino acids. Germline CDR1 reads SGHTA; CDR2 reads FQGTGA. CDR3 in amino acids: CASRPGSGGPYEQYF. CDR3 DNA: TGTGCCAGCAGACCCGGTAGCGGGGGGCCCTACGAGCAGTACTTC.

The chain is built from TRBV5-1 and TRBJ1-3; the D gene is possibly TRBD1 (5 bases). Germline V gives CDR1 SGHRS, CDR2 YFSETQ. The CDR3 consists of 16 residues. Trimming cost V 0 bases and J 2 bases, with 12 bases left between them. The CDR3 protein is CASSLDRSGAGNTIYF. The CDR3 coding sequence is TGCGCCAGCAGCTTGGACAGGTCGGGGGCTGGAAACACCATATATTTT.

The chain employs TRBV4-1 and TRBJ2-2; 8 nucleotides agree with TRBD2. The J segment lost 6 bases and the V segment lost 6 bases, leaving 6 bases of the junction unmatched. The CDR3 consists of 14 residues. The germline V gene encodes CDR1 MGHRA and CDR2 YSYEKL. The CDR3 here is CASSTSGFPGELFF. For the CDR3, the DNA is TGCGCCAGCAGTACTAGCGGATTTCCCGGGGAGCTGTTTTTT.

The rearrangement joins TRBV28 to TRBJ1-1, with 9 bases matching TRBD1. Germline V gene sequence: CDR1 MDHEN, CDR2 SYDVKM. This CDR3 contains 13 residues. V was clipped by 11 bases and J by 4 bases; unmatched bases: 8. The CDR3 here is CAGRDRDRTEAFF. The CDR3 nucleotides are TGTGCCGGTCGGGACAGGGATCGCACTGAAGCTTTCTTT. Full variable domain (remainder filled in from reference TRBV28 and TRBJ1-1): DVKVTQSSRYLVKRTGEKVFLECVQDMDHENMFWYRQDPGLGLRLIYFSYDVKMKEKGDIPEGYSVSREKKERFSLILESASTNQTSMYLCAGRDRDRTEAFFGQGTRLTVV.

This clone was observed once. The chain joins TRBV28 to TRBJ2-6; D gene uncertain. With 6 bases removed from V and 3 bases from J, the gap between germline ends came to 12 bases. Germline-derived CDR1 and CDR2 are MDHEN and SYDVKM. CDR3 length: 15 amino acids. DNA for the CDR3: TGTGCCAGCAGCTCGACTCGACTTGGGGCCAACGTCCTGACTTTC. Translating it yields CASSSTRLGANVLTF.

The chain joins TRBV18 to TRBJ1-5, with D possibly being TRBD1 (6 bases). Trimming pared 5 bases from V and 2 bases from J, leaving 16 bases between. This CDR3 is 16 amino acids long. Per the germline V gene, CDR1 is KGHSH and CDR2 is LQKENI. The CDR3 reads CASSSFSSGGNQPQHF. DNA for the CDR3: TGTGCCAGCTCATCCTTTTCCTCAGGGGGCAATCAGCCCCAGCATTTT.

This rearrangement joins TRBV9 to TRBJ2-5; the match to TRBD2 covers 10 bases. CDR3 length: 18 residues. With 4 bases clipped from V and 2 bases from J, the junction kept 14 bases outside the gene matches. CDR1 is SGDLS, CDR2 YYNGEE, per germline. The CDR3 DNA sequence: TGTGCCAGCAGCCGGAGCGGGGGGGCGAGGAGGGGACAAGAGACCCAGTACTTC. Its translation is CASSRSGGARRGQETQYF.